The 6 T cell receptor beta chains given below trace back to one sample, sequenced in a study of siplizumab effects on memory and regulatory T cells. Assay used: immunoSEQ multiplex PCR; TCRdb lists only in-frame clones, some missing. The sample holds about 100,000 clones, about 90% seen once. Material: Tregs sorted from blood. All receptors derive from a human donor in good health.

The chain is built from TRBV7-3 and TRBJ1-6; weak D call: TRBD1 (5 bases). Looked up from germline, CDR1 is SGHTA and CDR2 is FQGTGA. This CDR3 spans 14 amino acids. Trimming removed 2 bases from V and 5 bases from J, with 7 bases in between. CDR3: CASSLLGDNSPLHF. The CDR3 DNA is TGTGCCAGCAGCTTACTAGGGGATAATTCACCCCTCCACTTT.

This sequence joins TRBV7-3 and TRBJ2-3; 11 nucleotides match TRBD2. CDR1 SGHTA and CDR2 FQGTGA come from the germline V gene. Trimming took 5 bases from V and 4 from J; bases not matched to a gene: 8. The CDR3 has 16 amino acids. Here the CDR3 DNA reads TGTGCCAGCAGCACTATAGCGGGAGGGCTCCCAGATACGCAGTATTTT. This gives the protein CASSTIAGGLPDTQYF. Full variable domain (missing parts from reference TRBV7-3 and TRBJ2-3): GAGVSQTPSNKVTEKGKYVELRCDPISGHTALYWYRQSLGQGPEFLIYFQGTGAADDSGLPNDRFFAVRPEGSVSTLKIQRTERGDSAVYLCASSTIAGGLPDTQYFGPGTRLTVL.

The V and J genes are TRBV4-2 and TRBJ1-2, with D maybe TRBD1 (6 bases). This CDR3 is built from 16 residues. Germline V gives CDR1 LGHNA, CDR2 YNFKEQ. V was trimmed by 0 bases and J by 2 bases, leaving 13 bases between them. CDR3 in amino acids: CASSQEGRTDNYGYTF. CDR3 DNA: TGTGCCAGCAGCCAAGAAGGTCGGACAGACAACTATGGCTACACCTTC.

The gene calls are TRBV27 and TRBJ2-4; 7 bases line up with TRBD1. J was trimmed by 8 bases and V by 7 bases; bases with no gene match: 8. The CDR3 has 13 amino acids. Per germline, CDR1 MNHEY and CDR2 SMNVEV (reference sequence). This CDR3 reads CASTPSTGYIQYF. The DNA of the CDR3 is TGTGCCAGCACCCCCTCGACAGGGTACATTCAGTACTTC.

CDR3 nucleotide sequence: TGTGCCAGCAGCTTGGATAGACAGATCTATGGCTACACCTTC. Translation: CASSLDRQIYGYTF. The chain links TRBV5-6 to TRBJ1-2; tentatively, D is TRBD1 (5 bases). The V end lost 0 bases, the J end lost 4 bases, and 10 bases lay between the germline ends. The CDR3 runs to 14 residues. CDR1 is SGHDT, CDR2 YYEEEE, per germline.

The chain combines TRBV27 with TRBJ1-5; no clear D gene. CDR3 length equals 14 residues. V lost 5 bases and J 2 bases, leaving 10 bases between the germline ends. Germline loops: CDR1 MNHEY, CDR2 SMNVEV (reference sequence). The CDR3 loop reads CASSPTWGNQPQHF. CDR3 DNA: TGTGCCAGCAGTCCCACCTGGGGCAATCAGCCCCAGCATTTT.